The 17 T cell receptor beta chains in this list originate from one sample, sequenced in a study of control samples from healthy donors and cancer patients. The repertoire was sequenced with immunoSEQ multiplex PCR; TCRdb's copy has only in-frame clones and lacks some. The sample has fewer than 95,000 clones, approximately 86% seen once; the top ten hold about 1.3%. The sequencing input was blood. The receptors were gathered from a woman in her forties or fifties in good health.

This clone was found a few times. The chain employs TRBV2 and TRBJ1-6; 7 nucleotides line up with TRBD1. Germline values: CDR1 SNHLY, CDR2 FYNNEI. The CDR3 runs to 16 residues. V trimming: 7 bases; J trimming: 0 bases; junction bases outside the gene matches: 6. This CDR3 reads CASKTTGISYNSPLHF. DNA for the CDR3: TGTGCCAGCAAGACGACAGGGATCTCCTATAATTCACCCCTCCACTTT.

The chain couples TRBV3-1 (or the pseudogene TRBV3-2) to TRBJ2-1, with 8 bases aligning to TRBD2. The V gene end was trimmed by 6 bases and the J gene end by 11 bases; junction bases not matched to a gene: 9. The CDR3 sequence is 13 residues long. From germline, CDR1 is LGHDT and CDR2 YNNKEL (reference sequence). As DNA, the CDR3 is TGTGCCAGCAGGCCAGTCGGGGGGGCTAAGCAGTTCTTC. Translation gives CASRPVGGAKQFF.

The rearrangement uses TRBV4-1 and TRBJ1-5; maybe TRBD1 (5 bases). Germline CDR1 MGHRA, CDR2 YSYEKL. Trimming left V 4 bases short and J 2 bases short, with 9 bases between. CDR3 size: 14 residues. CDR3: CASSPGGGNQPQHF. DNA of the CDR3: TGCGCCAGCAGCCCCGGGGGGGGCAATCAGCCCCAGCATTTT.

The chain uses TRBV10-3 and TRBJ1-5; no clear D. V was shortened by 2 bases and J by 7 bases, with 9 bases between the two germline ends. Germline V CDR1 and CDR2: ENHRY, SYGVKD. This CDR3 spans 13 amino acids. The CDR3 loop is CAISEGREQPQHF. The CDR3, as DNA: TGTGCCATCAGTGAGGGGAGGGAACAGCCCCAGCATTTT.

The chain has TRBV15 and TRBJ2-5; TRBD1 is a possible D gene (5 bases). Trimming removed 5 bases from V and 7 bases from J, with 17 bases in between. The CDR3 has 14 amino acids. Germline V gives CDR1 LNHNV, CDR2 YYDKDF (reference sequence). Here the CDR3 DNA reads TGTGCCACCAGCGAAGGCAGGGCGATAGGGACCCAGTACTTC. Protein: CATSEGRAIGTQYF.

Written as DNA, the CDR3 is TGTGCCAGCAACTGGGGGGGGGTGGATCAGCCCCAGCATTTT. It yields the protein CASNWGGVDQPQHF. The chain carries TRBV2 and TRBJ1-5; D perhaps matches TRBD1 (5 bases). Germline-derived CDR1 and CDR2 are SNHLY and FYNNEI. Between the trimmed V and J ends, which lost 7 bases and 5 bases, there was a span of 15 bases. This CDR3 spans 14 amino acids.

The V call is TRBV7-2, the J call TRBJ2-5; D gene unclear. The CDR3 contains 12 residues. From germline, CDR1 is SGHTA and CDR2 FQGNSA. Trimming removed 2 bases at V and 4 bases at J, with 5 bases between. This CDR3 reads CASSLSGETQYF. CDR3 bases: TGTGCCAGCAGCTTATCCGGAGAGACCCAGTACTTC.

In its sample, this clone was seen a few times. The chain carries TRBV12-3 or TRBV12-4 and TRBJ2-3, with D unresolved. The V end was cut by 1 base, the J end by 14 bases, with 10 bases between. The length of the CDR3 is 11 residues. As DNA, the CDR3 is TGTGCCAGCAGTTTAGGGGGTCACAGGTATTTT. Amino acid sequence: CASSLGGHRYF.

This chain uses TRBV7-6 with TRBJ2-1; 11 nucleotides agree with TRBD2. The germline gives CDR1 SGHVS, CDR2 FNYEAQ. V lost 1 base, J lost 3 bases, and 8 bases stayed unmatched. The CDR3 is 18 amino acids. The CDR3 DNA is TGTGCCAGCAGCTTAGGGGCTAGCGGGAGGATCAGCTACAATGAGCAGTTCTTC. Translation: CASSLGASGRISYNEQFF.

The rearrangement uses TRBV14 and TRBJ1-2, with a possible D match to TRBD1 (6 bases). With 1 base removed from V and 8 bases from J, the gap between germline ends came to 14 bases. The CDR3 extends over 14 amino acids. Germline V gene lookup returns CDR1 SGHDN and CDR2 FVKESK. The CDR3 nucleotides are TGTGCCAGCAGCCAAGTTTCGGGGGCAGGAGGCTACACCTTC. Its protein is CASSQVSGAGGYTF.

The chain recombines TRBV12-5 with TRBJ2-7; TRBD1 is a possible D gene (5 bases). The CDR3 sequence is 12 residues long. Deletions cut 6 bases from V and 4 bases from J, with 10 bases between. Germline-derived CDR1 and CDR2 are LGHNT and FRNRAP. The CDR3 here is CASGTQEYEQYF. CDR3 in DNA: TGTGCTAGTGGGACACAGGAATACGAGCAGTACTTC.

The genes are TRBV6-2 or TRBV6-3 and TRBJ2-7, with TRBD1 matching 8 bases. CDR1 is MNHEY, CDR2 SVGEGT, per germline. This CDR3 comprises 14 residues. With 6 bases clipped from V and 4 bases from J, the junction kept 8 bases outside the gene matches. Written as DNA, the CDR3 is TGTGCCAGCAGCCACGCTCAGGGGGCTTACGAGCAGTACTTC. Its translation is CASSHAQGAYEQYF.

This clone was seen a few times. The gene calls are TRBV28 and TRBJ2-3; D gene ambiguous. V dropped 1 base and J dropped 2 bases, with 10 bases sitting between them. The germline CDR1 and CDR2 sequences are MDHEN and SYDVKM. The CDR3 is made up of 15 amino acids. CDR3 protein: CASSLSGGATDTQYF. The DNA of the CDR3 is TGTGCCAGCAGTTTATCCGGCGGAGCCACAGATACGCAGTATTTT.

This chain's CDR3 is CASSLGGGRSYEQYF. Here the CDR3 DNA reads TGTGCCAGCAGCTTAGGCGGGGGCCGCTCCTACGAGCAGTACTTC. V and J are TRBV7-2 and TRBJ2-7, with TRBD2 as a possible D gene (7 bases). The V end was cut by 1 base, the J end by 0 bases, with 10 bases between. Germline values: CDR1 SGHTA, CDR2 FQGNSA. This CDR3 has 15 amino acids.

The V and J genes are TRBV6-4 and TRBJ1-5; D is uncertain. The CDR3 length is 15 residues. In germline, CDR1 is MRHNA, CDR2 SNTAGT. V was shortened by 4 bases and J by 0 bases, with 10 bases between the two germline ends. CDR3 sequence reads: CASSAPRTSNQPQHF. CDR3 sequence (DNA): TGTGCCAGCAGTGCCCCCCGCACTAGCAATCAGCCCCAGCATTTT.

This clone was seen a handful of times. The CDR3 spells CASSFSSTSVETQYF. In DNA form, the CDR3 reads TGTGCCAGCAGTTTCTCGTCGACTAGCGTTGAGACCCAGTACTTC. V is TRBV6-5 and J is TRBJ2-5; TRBD2 aligns across 8 bases. This CDR3 comprises 15 residues. V was clipped by 4 bases and J by 5 bases; unmatched bases: 9. Germline assignment: CDR1 MNHEY and CDR2 SVGAGI.

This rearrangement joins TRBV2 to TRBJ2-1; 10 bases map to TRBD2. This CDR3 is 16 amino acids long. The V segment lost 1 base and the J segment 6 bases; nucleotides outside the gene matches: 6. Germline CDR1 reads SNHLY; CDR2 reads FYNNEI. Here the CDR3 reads CASSEGLAGARNEQFF. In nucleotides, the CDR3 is TGTGCCAGCAGTGAAGGGCTAGCGGGAGCACGCAATGAGCAGTTCTTC. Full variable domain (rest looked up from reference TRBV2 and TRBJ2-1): EPEVTQTPSHQVTQMGQEVILRCVPISNHLYFYWYRQILGQKVEFLVSFYNNEISEKSEIFDDQFSVERPDGSNFTLKIRSTKLEDSAMYFCASSEGLAGARNEQFFGPGTRLTVL.